The clone carrying this T cell receptor beta chain was counted at least ten times. Its specificity is unknown. This entry belongs to a study of early T cells in non-severe SARS-CoV-2 infection. About the study: Sequencing targeted bulk RNA from unsorted whole blood, leaving chains unpaired. Study results and caveats: Missing private and CD4 specificities, VDJdb matching favored anti-spike CD8 responses.

Researchers tagged individual cDNA molecules with unique molecular identifiers. TCRdb reprocessed the 5' RACE reads with MiXCR, giving one entry per CDR3 protein. The table lists 65,000 to 80,000 distinct CDR3 sequences, approximately 10% of them singletons, with about 4.5% in the top ten. The sequenced sample was whole blood. This TCR derives from an adult who was a healthcare worker with PCR-confirmed SARS-CoV-2 infection or an uninfected control (not recorded which).

The CDR3 loop is CASSRQGSGETQYF. The DNA of the CDR3 is TGTGCCAGCAGTCGACAGGGGTCGGGCGAGACCCAGTACTTC. J is TRBJ2-5 and V is TRBV2; TRBD1 agrees at 8 bases. The germline V gene encodes CDR1 SNHLY and CDR2 FYNNEI. After removal of 5 bases from V and 5 bases from J, the junction contained 7 bases not matched to a gene. The CDR3 extends over 14 amino acids.